The clone carrying this T cell receptor beta chain was detected many times. This entry is derived from a study of regulatory T cells in long-lasting Graves disease. Noted time point: newly diagnosed GD, antithyroid drugs for less than 3 months. After RNA was extracted from PBMCs, the TCR library was made from it. Graves' disease diagnosis followed American Thyroid Association guidelines. Approximately 9-milliliter peripheral blood samples went into EDTA tubes. V gave up 0 bases and J gave up 4 bases, with 10 bases separating them. The CDR3 covers 14 residues. Sequencing libraries for TCR beta were prepared with iRepertoire HTBI primers and Arm-PCR of CDR3 regions. Each CDR3 protein gets one entry after TCRdb re-called the multiplex PCR reads with MiXCR. Found here are about 240,000 distinct CDR3 sequences, roughly a fifth of them singletons; the top ten hold approximately 15%.

This chain uses TRBV12-3 or TRBV12-4 with TRBJ2-7; D is unclear. The sample consisted of peripheral blood mononuclear cells (PBMCs), taken at new diagnosis, from a patient treated with antithyroid drugs. The source is a female donor with Graves disease. The CDR3 sequence is CASSLALGRYEQYF. The CDR3 nucleotides are TGTGCCAGCAGTTTAGCGCTCGGACGGTACGAGCAGTACTTC.